This T cell receptor beta chain was captured in a study of blood T cells in healthy people across ages. There are many counts of this clonotype. CDR3 length equals 14 residues. Per the germline V gene, CDR1 is DFQATT and CDR2 is SNEGSKA (reference sequence). V was shortened by 6 bases and J by 3 bases, with 15 bases between the two germline ends. Sample-barcoded 5' priming and a J-beta primer mix drove a second PCR of about 6 to 12 cycles. Sequencing of every sample gave 2.5 million or more CDR3-containing paired-end reads. TCRdb re-called the 5' RACE reads through MiXCR, storing one row per CDR3 protein. Here the sample spans roughly 1,800,000 distinct CDR3 sequences, about 50% being singletons. The donors, aged roughly 6 to 100, were healthy Caucasians from Russia. Donors each provided roughly 11 milliliters of peripheral blood.

The clonotype originates from a woman in her 40s in good health. The sequencing sample was made of blood. V is TRBV20-1 and J is TRBJ2-4; maybe TRBD1 (6 bases). This CDR3 is CSAAQGGGKNIQYF. The CDR3 bases are TGCAGTGCAGCCCAAGGGGGTGGCAAAAACATTCAGTACTTC.